One and the same sample provided the 17 T cell receptor beta chains below, sequenced in a study of control samples from healthy donors and cancer patients. The protocol was immunoSEQ multiplex PCR, while the TCRdb copy is restricted to in-frame clones and leaves out a portion. The sample yields 30,000 to 35,000 clones, approximately 94% seen once. The sequenced material came from blood. These receptor sequences come from a man in his 60s in good health.

Here the CDR3 DNA reads TGTGCCAGCAGTGAAGGGGGGGCCGGGGCCAACGTCCTGACTTTC. This translates into CASSEGGAGANVLTF. V gene TRBV6-1 combines with J gene TRBJ2-6; D is perhaps TRBD1 or TRBD2 (6 bases each). Trimming removed 1 base at V and 4 bases at J, with 8 bases between. Germline-derived CDR1 and CDR2 are MNHNS and SASEGT. CDR3 size: 15 residues.

V usage is TRBV29-1 and J usage is TRBJ1-2, with TRBD1 identical over 11 bases. Trimming cost V 4 bases and J 4 bases; bases outside gene matches: 11. The germline gives CDR1 SQVTM, CDR2 ANQGSEA. The CDR3 contains 16 residues. The CDR3 DNA reads as TGCAGCGTTGTGTCCGGGACAGGGGGTTTTAGCTATGGCTACACCTTC. The encoded protein is CSVVSGTGGFSYGYTF.

The DNA for the CDR3 is TGTGCCAGCAGCAAAAAGGAGAATCTGGACAGCAACACCGGGGAGCTGTTTTTT. Residues: CASSKKENLDSNTGELFF. The chain carries TRBV21-1 and TRBJ2-2; the D call in the table, TRBD1, was not verified against the DNA. TRBV21-1 is marked as a pseudogene. This CDR3 region has 18 residues.

V gene TRBV5-1 combines with J gene TRBJ1-6, with no clear D. Germline values: CDR1 SGHRS, CDR2 YFSETQ. The length of the CDR3 is 17 residues. Trimming took 0 bases from V and 0 from J, leaving 10 bases between them. In DNA, the CDR3 is TGCGCCAGCAGCTTGGAGACGGGGAGCTCCTATAATTCACCCCTCCACTTT. Amino acid sequence: CASSLETGSSYNSPLHF.

The chain joins TRBV20-1 to TRBJ1-5; TRBD1 is a possible D gene (5 bases). CDR3 length: 13 amino acids. Between the trimmed V and J ends, which lost 3 bases and 3 bases, there was a span of 9 bases. Germline V CDR1 and CDR2: DFQATT, SNEGSKA (reference sequence). CDR3 residues: CSASGGTNQPQHF. CDR3 coding DNA: TGCAGTGCTAGTGGAGGGACCAATCAGCCCCAGCATTTT.

This chain joins TRBV9 and TRBJ2-5; 7 bases agree with TRBD2. Per germline, CDR1 SGDLS and CDR2 YYNGEE. V was pared by 0 bases and J by 5 bases, with 13 bases of the junction left unmatched. The CDR3 contains 17 residues. In DNA, the CDR3 is TGTGCCAGCAGCGTAGGAGGGGTCCCGGGGGGTAAGGAGACCCAGTACTTC. Its protein is CASSVGGVPGGKETQYF.

J is TRBJ2-3 and V is TRBV4-3, with 10 bases aligning to TRBD2. The CDR3 sequence is 17 residues long. V lost 0 bases and J lost 9; bases outside the gene matches: 12. The germline V gene encodes CDR1 LGHNA and CDR2 YSLEER. The CDR3, as DNA: TGCGCCAGCAGCCAAGATCTAAGAGCGGGGGGGCCGGAGACGCAGTATTTT. It specifies CASSQDLRAGGPETQYF.

The J gene is TRBJ2-2, the V gene TRBV29-1; D is possibly TRBD1 (6 bases). Trimming took off 7 bases at V and 1 base at J, with 13 bases between the two ends. This CDR3 spans 14 amino acids. Germline V CDR1 and CDR2: SQVTM, ANQGSEA. The CDR3 sequence is CSASGTKNTGELFF. The CDR3 bases are TGCAGCGCGTCCGGGACAAAGAACACCGGGGAGCTGTTTTTT.

The CDR3 sequence: CASSPREGMDTEAFF. CDR3 sequence (DNA): TGTGCCAGCTCACCCCGGGAGGGGATGGACACTGAAGCTTTCTTT. The genes are TRBV18 and TRBJ1-1; weak D call: TRBD1 (5 bases). CDR3 length equals 15 residues. V was pared by 3 bases and J by 3 bases, with 14 bases between. Germline V gene lookup returns CDR1 KGHSH and CDR2 LQKENI.

The chain employs TRBV19 and TRBJ2-5; D possibly uses TRBD1 or TRBD2 (5 bases each). Trimming took off 1 base at V and 6 bases at J, with 15 bases between the two ends. This CDR3 comprises 15 residues. Germline V gene lookup returns CDR1 LNHDA and CDR2 SQIVND (reference sequence). The DNA of the CDR3 is TGTGCCAGTAGTATAGCTCCGGGGCCGGAGAAGACCCAGTACTTC. Translating gives CASSIAPGPEKTQYF.

The V gene is TRBV12-3 or TRBV12-4, the J gene TRBJ1-1, with D unclear. The V and J ends lost 6 bases and 2 bases respectively, with 7 bases between them. The CDR3 totals 12 residues. CDR3 nucleotides: TGTGCCAGCAGACCGGGTAACACTGAAGCTTTCTTT. Amino acids: CASRPGNTEAFF.

The chain links TRBV7-3 to TRBJ2-3; D remains ambiguous. Germline CDR1 SGHTA, CDR2 FQGTGA. The CDR3 covers 13 residues. V was trimmed by 5 bases and J by 2 bases, leaving 8 bases between them. The CDR3 bases are TGTGCCAGCAGCCCTTCGGCCACAGATACGCAGTATTTT. Amino acid sequence: CASSPSATDTQYF. Full variable domain (missing parts from reference TRBV7-3 and TRBJ2-3): GAGVSQTPSNKVTEKGKYVELRCDPISGHTALYWYRQSLGQGPEFLIYFQGTGAADDSGLPNDRFFAVRPEGSVSTLKIQRTERGDSAVYLCASSPSATDTQYFGPGTRLTVL.

The chain carries TRBV19 and TRBJ1-1; a possible D gene is TRBD1 (5 bases). V was clipped by 6 bases and J by 0 bases, with 14 bases between them. The V gene's germline CDR1 is LNHDA and CDR2 SQIVND (reference sequence). The CDR3 sequence is 15 residues long. This chain's CDR3 is CASRPRDRLNTEAFF. CDR3 bases: TGTGCCAGTAGGCCACGGGACCGGCTGAACACTGAAGCTTTCTTT.

The chain links TRBV6-2 or TRBV6-3 to TRBJ2-5; D is ambiguous. Trimming pared 2 bases from V and 1 base from J, leaving 8 bases between. The CDR3 covers 14 residues. Per the germline V gene, CDR1 is MNHEY and CDR2 is SVGEGT. This CDR3 is CASSYPDPQETQYF. The CDR3 region has the DNA TGTGCCAGCAGTTACCCTGACCCCCAAGAGACCCAGTACTTC.

The V gene is TRBV5-4, the J gene TRBJ2-5; TRBD2 matches at 7 bases. Germline V gene data show CDR1 as SGHNT and CDR2 as YYREEE (reference sequence). The junction had 9 bases not matched to a gene; V was cut back by 4 bases and J by 0 bases. CDR3 length equals 16 residues. This chain's CDR3 is CASSGAGGGYQETQYF. CDR3 sequence (DNA): TGTGCCAGCAGCGGGGCTGGCGGGGGATACCAAGAGACCCAGTACTTC.

The CDR3: CASSTPLGITGELFF. DNA for the CDR3: TGTGCCAGTAGTACCCCCCTAGGAATCACCGGGGAGCTGTTTTTT. The chain has TRBV19 and TRBJ2-2; D unclear. Between the trimmed V and J ends, which lost 4 bases and 4 bases, there was a span of 13 bases. The CDR3 contains 15 residues. Germline V gives CDR1 LNHDA, CDR2 SQIVND (reference sequence).

The chain is built from TRBV5-1 and TRBJ2-1, with 11 nucleotides matching TRBD2. Trimming took 1 base from V and 7 from J; bases not matched to a gene: 4. The CDR3 sequence is 15 residues long. Germline lookup yields CDR1 SGHRS and CDR2 YFSETQ. CDR3 sequence reads: CASSLLAGGLNEQFF. The CDR3 DNA sequence: TGCGCCAGCAGCTTGTTAGCGGGGGGGCTAAATGAGCAGTTCTTC.